These 4 T cell receptor beta chains were all obtained from the same sample, sequenced in a study of T cells in Graves' hyperthyroidism and ophthalmopathy. Amplification targeted TCR beta CDR3 regions from RNA transcripts. When the TCR CDR3 underwent first-round RT-PCR, the HTBI primer set was used. TCRdb independently ran MiXCR on the multiplex PCR reads; one entry per CDR3 protein. The profile shows 530,000 or so distinct CDR3 sequences, over 15% of them singletons. The sequencing sample was made of blood. The receptors come from a woman younger than 30 with Graves' ophthalmopathy.

This clonotype came up a few times. J is TRBJ2-1 and V is TRBV27; 9 positions match TRBD2. CDR3 length: 14 amino acids. V trimming: 5 bases; J trimming: 10 bases; junction bases outside the gene matches: 9. Germline V lookup: CDR1 MNHEY, CDR2 SMNVEV (reference sequence). CDR3 in amino acids: CASSMGLAEEEQFF. The CDR3 nucleotides are TGTGCCAGCAGTATGGGACTAGCAGAGGAAGAGCAGTTCTTC.

This clonotype showed up many times. This chain links TRBV2 with TRBJ2-1; D is possibly TRBD2 (5 bases). The V and J ends lost 6 bases and 0 bases respectively, with 12 bases between them. The CDR3 is 15 amino acids. Germline-derived CDR1 and CDR2 are SNHLY and FYNNEI. CDR3: CASSKAAISYNEQFF. The CDR3 region has the DNA TGTGCCAGCAGCAAAGCGGCCATCTCCTACAATGAGCAGTTCTTC.

This clonotype was recorded a few times. The chain links TRBV5-1 to TRBJ1-1, with TRBD1 as a possible D gene (5 bases). Germline lookup yields CDR1 SGHRS and CDR2 YFSETQ. The CDR3 extends over 17 amino acids. V gave up 6 bases and J gave up 0 bases, with 21 bases separating them. The CDR3 here is CASTRSPGEGLNTEAFF. The CDR3, as DNA: TGCGCCAGCACCCGTTCCCCCGGAGAGGGGTTGAACACTGAAGCTTTCTTT. Full variable domain (missing parts from reference TRBV5-1 and TRBJ1-1): KAGVTQTPRYLIKTRGQQVTLSCSPISGHRSVSWYQQTPGQGLQFLFEYFSETQRNKGNFPGRFSGRQFSNSRSEMNVSTLELGDSALYLCASTRSPGEGLNTEAFFGQGTRLTVV.

Ten or more counts support this clonotype. The CDR3 loop reads CASGTSGPVADTQYF. CDR3 coding DNA: TGTGCCAGCGGTACTAGCGGGCCAGTGGCAGATACGCAGTATTTT. The chain combines TRBV27 with TRBJ2-3; TRBD2 aligns across 9 bases. With V trimmed by 8 bases and J by 4 bases, 10 bases remained unmatched. This CDR3 spans 15 amino acids. Germline V gene data show CDR1 as MNHEY and CDR2 as SMNVEV (reference sequence).